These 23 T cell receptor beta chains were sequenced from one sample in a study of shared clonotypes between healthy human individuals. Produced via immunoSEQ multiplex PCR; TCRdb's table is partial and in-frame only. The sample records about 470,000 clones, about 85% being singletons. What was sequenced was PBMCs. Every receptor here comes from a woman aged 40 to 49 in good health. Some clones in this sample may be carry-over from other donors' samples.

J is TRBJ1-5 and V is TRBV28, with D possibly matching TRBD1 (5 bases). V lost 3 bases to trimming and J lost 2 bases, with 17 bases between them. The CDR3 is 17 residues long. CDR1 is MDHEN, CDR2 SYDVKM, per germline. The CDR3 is CASSLGPARRRNQPQHF. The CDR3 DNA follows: TGTGCCAGCAGTTTGGGGCCCGCAAGGAGGCGCAATCAGCCCCAGCATTTT.

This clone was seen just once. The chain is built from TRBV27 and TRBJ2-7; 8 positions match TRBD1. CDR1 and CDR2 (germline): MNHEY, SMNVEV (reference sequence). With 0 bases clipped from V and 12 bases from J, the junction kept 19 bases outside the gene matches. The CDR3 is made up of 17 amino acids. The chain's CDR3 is CASSLSGTLRTGPLWYF. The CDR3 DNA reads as TGTGCCAGCAGTTTATCGGGCACACTCCGGACAGGGCCATTGTGGTACTTC.

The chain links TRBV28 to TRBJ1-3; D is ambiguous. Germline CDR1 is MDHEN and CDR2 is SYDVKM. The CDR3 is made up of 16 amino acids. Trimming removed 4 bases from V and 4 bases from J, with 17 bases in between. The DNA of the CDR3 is TGTGCCAGCAGTTCCGGGGATACCGTAGGGGGAAACACCATATATTTT. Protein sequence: CASSSGDTVGGNTIYF.

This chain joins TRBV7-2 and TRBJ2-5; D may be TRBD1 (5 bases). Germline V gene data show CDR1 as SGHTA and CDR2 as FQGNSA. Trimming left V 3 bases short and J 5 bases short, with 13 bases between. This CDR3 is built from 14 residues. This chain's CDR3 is CASSFQGAQETQYF. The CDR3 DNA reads TGTGCCAGCAGCTTCCAAGGGGCTCAGGAGACCCAGTACTTC. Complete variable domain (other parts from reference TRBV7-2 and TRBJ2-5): GAGVSQSPSNKVTEKGKDVELRCDPISGHTALYWYRQSLGQGLEFLIYFQGNSAPDKSGLPSDRFSAERTGGSVSTLTIQRTQQEDSAVYLCASSFQGAQETQYFGPGTRLLVL.

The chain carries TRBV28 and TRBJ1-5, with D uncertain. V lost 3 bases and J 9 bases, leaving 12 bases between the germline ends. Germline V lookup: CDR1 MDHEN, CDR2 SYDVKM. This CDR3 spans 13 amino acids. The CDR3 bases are TGTGCCAGCAGTTTGCTCGGGGAGGCGCCCCAGCATTTT. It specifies CASSLLGEAPQHF.

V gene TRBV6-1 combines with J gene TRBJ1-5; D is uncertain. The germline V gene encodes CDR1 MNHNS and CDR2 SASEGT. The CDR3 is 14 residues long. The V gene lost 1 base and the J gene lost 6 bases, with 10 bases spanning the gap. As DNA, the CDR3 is TGTGCCAGCAGTGAAGGGCGGCCTGCTCAGCCCCAGCATTTT. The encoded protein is CASSEGRPAQPQHF.

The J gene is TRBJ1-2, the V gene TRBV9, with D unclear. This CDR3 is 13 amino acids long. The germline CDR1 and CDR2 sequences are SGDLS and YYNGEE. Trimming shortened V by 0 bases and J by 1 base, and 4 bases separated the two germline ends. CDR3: CASSVDHNYGYTF. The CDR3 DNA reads TGTGCCAGCAGCGTAGATCATAACTATGGCTACACCTTC.

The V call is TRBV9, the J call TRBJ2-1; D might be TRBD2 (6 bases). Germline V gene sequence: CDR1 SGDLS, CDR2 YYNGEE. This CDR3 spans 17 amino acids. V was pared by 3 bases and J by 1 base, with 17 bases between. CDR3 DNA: TGTGCCAGCAGCGCCACACGGACGGGAGCGTCCTACAATGAGCAGTTCTTC. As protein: CASSATRTGASYNEQFF.

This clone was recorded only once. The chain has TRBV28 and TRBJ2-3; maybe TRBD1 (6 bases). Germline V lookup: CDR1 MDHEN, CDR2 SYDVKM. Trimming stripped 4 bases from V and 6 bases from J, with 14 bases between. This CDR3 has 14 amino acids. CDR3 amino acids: CASSSGTTPDTQYF. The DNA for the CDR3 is TGTGCCAGCAGTTCTGGGACAACCCCCGATACGCAGTATTTT. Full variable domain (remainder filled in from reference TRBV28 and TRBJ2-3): DVKVTQSSRYLVKRTGEKVFLECVQDMDHENMFWYRQDPGLGLRLIYFSYDVKMKEKGDIPEGYSVSREKKERFSLILESASTNQTSMYLCASSSGTTPDTQYFGPGTRLTVL.

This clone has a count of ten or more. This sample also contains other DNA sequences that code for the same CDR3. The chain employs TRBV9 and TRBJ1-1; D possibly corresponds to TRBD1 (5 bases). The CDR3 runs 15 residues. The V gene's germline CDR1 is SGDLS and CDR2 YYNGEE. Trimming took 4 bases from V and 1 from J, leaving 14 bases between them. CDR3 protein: CASSPSGDQNTEAFF. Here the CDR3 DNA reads TGTGCCAGCAGCCCTAGCGGGGACCAGAACACTGAAGCTTTCTTT.

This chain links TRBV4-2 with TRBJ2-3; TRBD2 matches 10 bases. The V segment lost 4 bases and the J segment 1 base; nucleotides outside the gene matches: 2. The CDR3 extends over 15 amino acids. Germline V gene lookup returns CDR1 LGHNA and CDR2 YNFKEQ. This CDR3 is CASSLSGRGTDTQYF. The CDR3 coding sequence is TGTGCCAGCAGCCTCAGCGGGAGGGGCACAGATACGCAGTATTTT.

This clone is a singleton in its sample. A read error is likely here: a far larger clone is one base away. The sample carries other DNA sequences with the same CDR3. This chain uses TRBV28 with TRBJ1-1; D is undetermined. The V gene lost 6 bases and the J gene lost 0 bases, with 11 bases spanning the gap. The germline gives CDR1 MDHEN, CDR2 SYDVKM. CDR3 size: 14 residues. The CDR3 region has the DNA TGTGCCAGCAGCCCCCCCAAAATGAACACTGAAGCTTTCTTT. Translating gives CASSPPKMNTEAFF.

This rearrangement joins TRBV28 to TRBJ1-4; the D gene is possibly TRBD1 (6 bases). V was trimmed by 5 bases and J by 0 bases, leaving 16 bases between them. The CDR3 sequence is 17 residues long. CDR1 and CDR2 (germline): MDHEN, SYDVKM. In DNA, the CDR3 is TGTGCCAGCAGTCTGACACAGGGACACGCAACTAATGAAAAACTGTTTTTT. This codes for CASSLTQGHATNEKLFF.

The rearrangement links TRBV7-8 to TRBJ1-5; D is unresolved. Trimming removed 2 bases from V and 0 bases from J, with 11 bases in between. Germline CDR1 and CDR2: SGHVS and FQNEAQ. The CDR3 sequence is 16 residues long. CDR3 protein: CASSLSLAVSNQPQHF. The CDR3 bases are TGTGCCAGCAGCTTAAGTTTGGCAGTTAGCAATCAGCCCCAGCATTTT.

The CDR3 bases are TGTGCCAGCAGCTTAGTGGGGAGAGAGCAGTTCTTC. Translation: CASSLVGREQFF. This sequence joins TRBV7-9 and TRBJ2-1; D may be TRBD2 (5 bases). The V and J ends lost 1 base and 10 bases respectively, with 8 bases between them. The CDR3 runs to 12 residues. Germline CDR1 SEHNR, CDR2 FQNEAQ (reference sequence).

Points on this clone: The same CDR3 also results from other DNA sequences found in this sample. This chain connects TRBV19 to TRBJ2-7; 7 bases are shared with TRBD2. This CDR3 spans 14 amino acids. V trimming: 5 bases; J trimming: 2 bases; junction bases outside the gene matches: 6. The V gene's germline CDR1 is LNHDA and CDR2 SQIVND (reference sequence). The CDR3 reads CASSGQGGTYEQYF. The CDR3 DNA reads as TGTGCCAGTAGTGGGCAGGGAGGGACCTACGAGCAGTACTTC.

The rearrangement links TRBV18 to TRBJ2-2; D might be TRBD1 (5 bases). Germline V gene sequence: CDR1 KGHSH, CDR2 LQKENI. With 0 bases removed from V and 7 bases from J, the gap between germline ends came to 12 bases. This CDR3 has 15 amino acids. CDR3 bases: TGTGCCAGCTCACCACCTGTAAGAAGGGGCGGGGAGCTGTTTTTT. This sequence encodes CASSPPVRRGGELFF.

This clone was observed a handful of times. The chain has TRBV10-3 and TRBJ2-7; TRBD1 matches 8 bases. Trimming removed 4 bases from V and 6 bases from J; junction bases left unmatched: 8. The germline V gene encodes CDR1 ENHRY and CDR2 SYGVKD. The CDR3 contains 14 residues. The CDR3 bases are TGTGCCATCAGTGGGGCAGGGGGCCTGGCCGAGCAGTACTTC. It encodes CAISGAGGLAEQYF.

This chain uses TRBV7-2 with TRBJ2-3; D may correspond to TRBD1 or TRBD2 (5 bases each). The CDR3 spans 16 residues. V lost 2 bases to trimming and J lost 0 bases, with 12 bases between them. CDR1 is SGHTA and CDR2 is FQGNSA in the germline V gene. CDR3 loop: CASSLWGSPSTDTQYF. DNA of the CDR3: TGTGCCAGCAGCTTATGGGGGAGTCCTAGCACAGATACGCAGTATTTT.

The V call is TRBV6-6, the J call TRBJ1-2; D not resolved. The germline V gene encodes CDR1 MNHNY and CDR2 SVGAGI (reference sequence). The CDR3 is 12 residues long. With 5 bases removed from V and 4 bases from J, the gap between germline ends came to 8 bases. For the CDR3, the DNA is TGTGCCAGCAGTGGAGGGCTCTATGGCTACACCTTC. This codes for CASSGGLYGYTF.

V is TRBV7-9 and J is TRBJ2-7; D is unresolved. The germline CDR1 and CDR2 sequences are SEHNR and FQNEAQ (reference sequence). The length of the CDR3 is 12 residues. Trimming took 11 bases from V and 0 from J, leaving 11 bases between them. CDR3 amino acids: CALSENSYEQYF. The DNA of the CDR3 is TGTGCCCTAAGCGAAAACTCCTACGAGCAGTACTTC.

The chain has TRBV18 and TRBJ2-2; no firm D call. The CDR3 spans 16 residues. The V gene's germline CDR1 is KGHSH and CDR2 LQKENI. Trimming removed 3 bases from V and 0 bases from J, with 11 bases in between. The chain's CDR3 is CASSPQTSPNTGELFF. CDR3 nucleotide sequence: TGTGCCAGCTCACCTCAGACGAGCCCGAACACCGGGGAGCTGTTTTTT.

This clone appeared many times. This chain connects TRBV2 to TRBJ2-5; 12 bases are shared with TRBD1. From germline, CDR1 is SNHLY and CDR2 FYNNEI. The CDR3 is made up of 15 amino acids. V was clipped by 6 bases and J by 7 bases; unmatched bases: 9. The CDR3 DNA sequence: TGTGCCAGCAGCCCGGGACAGGGGGCGCTTGGGACCCAGTACTTC. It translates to CASSPGQGALGTQYF.